These 10 T cell receptor beta chains came from one sample sequenced in a study of regulatory T cells in long-lasting Graves disease. Time point reported: newly diagnosed GD, antithyroid drugs for less than 3 months. RNA isolated from PBMCs was used to make the TCR library. To make TCR beta libraries, researchers used iRepertoire HTBI primers and Arm-PCR of CDR3 regions. TCRdb called the multiplex PCR reads again in MiXCR, with one record for every CDR3 protein. The table lists around 230,000 distinct CDR3 sequences, approximately 20% of them singletons. The sample was peripheral blood mononuclear cells (PBMCs), taken at new diagnosis, from a patient treated with antithyroid drugs. The receptors originated from a female donor with Graves disease.

In this sample, this clonotype turned up a few times. This chain joins TRBV11-2 and TRBJ2-1; D not resolved. CDR3 length: 13 amino acids. CDR1 is SGHAT and CDR2 is FQNNGV in the germline V gene. With 5 bases removed from V and 7 bases from J, the gap between germline ends came to 12 bases. The CDR3 protein is CASSRRVGNEQFF. CDR3 DNA: TGTGCCAGCAGCCGGCGTGTGGGGAATGAGCAGTTCTTC.

The sample holds many counts of this clonotype. This chain joins TRBV5-1 and TRBJ1-5; tentative D call: TRBD1 (6 bases). This CDR3 region has 13 residues. Germline V gives CDR1 SGHRS, CDR2 YFSETQ. With 7 bases removed from V and 9 bases from J, the gap between germline ends came to 17 bases. CDR3 in DNA: TGCGCCAGCCGACAGGCCCAAGAAGGGCCCCAGCATTTT. Translated, it gives CASRQAQEGPQHF.

This clonotype has ten or more counts. V gene TRBV6-1 combines with J gene TRBJ1-5; D not resolved. Germline CDR1 reads MNHNS; CDR2 reads SASEGT. V lost 3 bases to trimming and J lost 1 base, with 4 bases between them. The CDR3 has 13 amino acids. The CDR3: CASSDDSNQPQHF. The CDR3 DNA is TGTGCCAGCAGTGACGACAGCAATCAGCCCCAGCATTTT.

Details on this clonotype: A read error is likely here: a far larger clone is one base away. The chain uses TRBV3-1 and TRBJ2-7; 8 bases map to TRBD1. Germline V lookup: CDR1 LGHDT, CDR2 YNNKEL (reference sequence). Unmatched junction bases numbered 2, after V lost 3 bases and J lost 7 bases. The CDR3 spans 12 residues. In DNA form, the CDR3 reads TGTGCCAGCAGCCACAGGGGGCATGAGCAGTACTTC. It codes for CASSHRGHEQYF.

This clonotype was recorded many times. The V gene is TRBV20-1, the J gene TRBJ1-1, with D unclear. The V gene lost 4 bases and the J gene lost 1 base, with 13 bases spanning the gap. The CDR3 is 14 residues long. Per the germline V gene, CDR1 is DFQATT and CDR2 is SNEGSKA (reference sequence). The CDR3 spells CSAKEGNPNTEAFF. The CDR3 DNA reads TGCAGTGCTAAAGAAGGGAATCCGAACACTGAAGCTTTCTTT.

The sample holds many counts of this clonotype. The chain uses TRBV6-1 and TRBJ2-1; D may be TRBD2 (5 bases). V was shortened by 7 bases and J by 7 bases, with 14 bases between the two germline ends. Germline-derived CDR1 and CDR2 are MNHNS and SASEGT. The CDR3 has 13 amino acids. In nucleotides, the CDR3 is TGTGCCAGCAAGGTGGGAGTAAATAATGAGCAGTTCTTC. This codes for CASKVGVNNEQFF.

Points on this clonotype: A far larger clone lies a single base away; this is likely a read error. The J gene is TRBJ2-7, the V gene TRBV5-4; 10 nucleotides agree with TRBD1. The CDR3 contains 14 residues. The J segment lost 3 bases and the V segment lost 4 bases, leaving 4 bases of the junction unmatched. Germline V gene data show CDR1 as SGHNT and CDR2 as YYREEE (reference sequence). Written as DNA, the CDR3 is TGTGCCAGCAGCATATGGGACAGGGGCTACGAGCAGTACTTC. Translation: CASSIWDRGYEQYF.

This clonotype occurred many times. This chain joins TRBV6-1 and TRBJ2-1; D perhaps matches TRBD2 (6 bases). V was cut by 8 bases and J by 10 bases, with 24 bases left in between. The CDR3 consists of 15 residues. Germline CDR1 reads MNHNS; CDR2 reads SASEGT. For the CDR3, the DNA is TGTGCCAGCTCTACCCCGCGGGACCGCCCCGGAGAGCAGTTCTTC. Amino acid sequence: CASSTPRDRPGEQFF.

V usage is TRBV30 and J usage is TRBJ1-2, with 12 bases matching TRBD1. J was trimmed by 10 bases and V by 1 base; bases with no gene match: 1. Germline CDR1 GTSNPN, CDR2 SVGIG (reference sequence). The length of the CDR3 is 12 residues. The CDR3 here is CAWSGGQGAYTF. As DNA, the CDR3 is TGTGCCTGGAGTGGGGGACAGGGGGCCTACACCTTC.

This clonotype was observed many times. The chain has TRBV12-5 and TRBJ2-1; 14 bases match TRBD2. V was pared by 6 bases and J by 8 bases, with 6 bases of the junction left unmatched. The germline gives CDR1 LGHNT, CDR2 FRNRAP. The CDR3 contains 15 residues. The CDR3 spells CASGPTSGRAHEQFF. The CDR3 DNA reads TGTGCTAGTGGCCCGACTAGCGGGAGGGCCCATGAGCAGTTCTTC. The full variable domain, in which reference TRBV12-5 and TRBJ2-1 provide the parts outside the CDR3, is DARVTQTPRHKVTEMGQEVTMRCQPILGHNTVFWYRQTMMQGLELLAYFRNRAPLDDSGMPKDRFSAEMPDATLATLKIQPSEPRDSAVYFCASGPTSGRAHEQFFGPGTRLTVL.